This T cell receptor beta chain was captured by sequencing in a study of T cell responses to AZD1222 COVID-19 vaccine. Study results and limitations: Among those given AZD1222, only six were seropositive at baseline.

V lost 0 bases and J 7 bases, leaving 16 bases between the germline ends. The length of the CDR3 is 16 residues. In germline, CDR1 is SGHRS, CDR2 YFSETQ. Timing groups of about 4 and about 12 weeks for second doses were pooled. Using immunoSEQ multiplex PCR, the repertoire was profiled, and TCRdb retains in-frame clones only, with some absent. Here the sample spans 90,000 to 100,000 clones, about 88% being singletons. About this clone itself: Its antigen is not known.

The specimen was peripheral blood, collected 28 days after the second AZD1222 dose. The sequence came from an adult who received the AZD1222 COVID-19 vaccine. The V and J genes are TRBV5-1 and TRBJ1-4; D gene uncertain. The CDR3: CASSLAPGGLGEKLFF. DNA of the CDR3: TGCGCCAGCAGCTTGGCCCCTGGTGGGTTAGGTGAAAAACTGTTTTTT.